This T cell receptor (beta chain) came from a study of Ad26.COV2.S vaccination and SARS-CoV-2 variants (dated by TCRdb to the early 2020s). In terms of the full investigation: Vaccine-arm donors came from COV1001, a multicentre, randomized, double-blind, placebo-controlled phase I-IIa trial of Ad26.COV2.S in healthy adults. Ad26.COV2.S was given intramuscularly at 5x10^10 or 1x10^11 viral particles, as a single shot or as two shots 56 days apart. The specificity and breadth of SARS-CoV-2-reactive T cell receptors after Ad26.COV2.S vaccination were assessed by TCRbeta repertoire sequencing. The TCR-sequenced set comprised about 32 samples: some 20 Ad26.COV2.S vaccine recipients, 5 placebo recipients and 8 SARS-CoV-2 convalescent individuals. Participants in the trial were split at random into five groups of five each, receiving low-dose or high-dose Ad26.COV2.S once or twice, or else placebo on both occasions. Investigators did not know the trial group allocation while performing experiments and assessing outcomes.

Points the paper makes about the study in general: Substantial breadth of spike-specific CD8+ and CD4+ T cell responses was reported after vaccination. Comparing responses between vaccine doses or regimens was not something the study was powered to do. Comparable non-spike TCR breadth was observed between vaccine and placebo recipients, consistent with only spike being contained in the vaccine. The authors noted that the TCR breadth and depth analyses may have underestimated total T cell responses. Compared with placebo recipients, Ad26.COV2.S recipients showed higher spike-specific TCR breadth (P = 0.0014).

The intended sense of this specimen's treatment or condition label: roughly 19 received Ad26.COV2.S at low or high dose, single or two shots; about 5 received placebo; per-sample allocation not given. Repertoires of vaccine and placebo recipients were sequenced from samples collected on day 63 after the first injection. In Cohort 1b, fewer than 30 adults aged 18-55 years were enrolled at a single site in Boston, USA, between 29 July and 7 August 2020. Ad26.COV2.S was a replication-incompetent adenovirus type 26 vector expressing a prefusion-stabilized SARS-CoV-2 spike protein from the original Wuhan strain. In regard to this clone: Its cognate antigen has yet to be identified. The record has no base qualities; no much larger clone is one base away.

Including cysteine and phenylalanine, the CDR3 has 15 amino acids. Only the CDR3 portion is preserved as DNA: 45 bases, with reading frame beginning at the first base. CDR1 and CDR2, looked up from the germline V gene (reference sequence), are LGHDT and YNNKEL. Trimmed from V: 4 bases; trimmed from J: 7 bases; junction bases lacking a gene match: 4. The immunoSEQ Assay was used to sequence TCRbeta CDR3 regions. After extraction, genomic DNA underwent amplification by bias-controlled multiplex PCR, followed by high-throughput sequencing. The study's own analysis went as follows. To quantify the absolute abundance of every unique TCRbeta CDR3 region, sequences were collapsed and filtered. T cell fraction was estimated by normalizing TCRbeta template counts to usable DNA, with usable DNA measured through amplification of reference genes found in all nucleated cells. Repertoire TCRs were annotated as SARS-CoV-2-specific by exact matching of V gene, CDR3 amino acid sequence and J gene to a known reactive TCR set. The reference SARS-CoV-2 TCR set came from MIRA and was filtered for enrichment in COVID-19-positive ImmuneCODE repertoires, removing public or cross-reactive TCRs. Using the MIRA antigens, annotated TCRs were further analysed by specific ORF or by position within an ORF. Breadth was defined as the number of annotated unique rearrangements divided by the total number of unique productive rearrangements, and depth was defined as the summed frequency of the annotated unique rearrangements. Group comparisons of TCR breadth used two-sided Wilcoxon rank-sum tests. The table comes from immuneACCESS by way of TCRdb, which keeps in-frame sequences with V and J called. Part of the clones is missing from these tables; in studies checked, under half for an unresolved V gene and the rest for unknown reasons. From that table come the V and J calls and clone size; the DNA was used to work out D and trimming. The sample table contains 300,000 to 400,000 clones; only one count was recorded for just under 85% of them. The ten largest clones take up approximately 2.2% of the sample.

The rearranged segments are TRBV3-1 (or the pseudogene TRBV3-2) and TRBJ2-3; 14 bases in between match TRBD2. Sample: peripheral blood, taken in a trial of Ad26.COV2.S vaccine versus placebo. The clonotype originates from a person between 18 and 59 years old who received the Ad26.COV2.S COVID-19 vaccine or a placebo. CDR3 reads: CASSRRLAGGNTQYF. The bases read TGTGCCAGCAGCCGACGACTAGCGGGGGGGAATACGCAGTATTTT.